The 16 T cell receptor beta chains listed next were all sequenced from one sample in a study of Ad26.COV2.S vaccination and SARS-CoV-2 variants. Only in-frame clones appear in the TCRdb table, and some are missing; sequencing was by immunoSEQ multiplex PCR. The sample consists of roughly 320,000 clones, 70% to 90% of them appearing once. Treatment denoted: approximately 18 received Ad26.COV2.S at low or high dose, single or two shots; roughly 5 received placebo; per-sample allocation not given. The samples date from day 63 after the first vaccine or placebo injection. The sequenced sample was peripheral blood, obtained in a trial of Ad26.COV2.S vaccine versus placebo. The source is a person aged 18 to 65 who received the Ad26.COV2.S COVID-19 vaccine or a placebo.

The chain uses TRBV3-1 (or the pseudogene TRBV3-2) and TRBJ2-1; 10 positions match TRBD2. The CDR3 is made up of 14 amino acids. Germline-derived CDR1 and CDR2 are LGHDT and YNNKEL (reference sequence). Germline trimming cut 2 bases from V and 8 bases from J; bases unmatched to any gene: 3. The CDR3 loop reads CASSQIAGGYEQFF. CDR3 bases: TGTGCCAGCAGCCAAATAGCGGGGGGCTATGAGCAGTTCTTC.

This clone was found a few times. The chain uses TRBV7-9 and TRBJ1-6, with 7 bases that match TRBD1. With V trimmed by 4 bases and J by 1 base, 4 bases remained unmatched. The germline V gene encodes CDR1 SEHNR and CDR2 FQNEAQ (reference sequence). The CDR3 is 16 residues long. This chain's CDR3 is CASSSDRASYNSPLHF. CDR3 nucleotide sequence: TGTGCCAGCAGCTCCGACAGGGCGTCCTATAATTCACCCCTCCACTTT.

V gene TRBV12-3 or TRBV12-4 combines with J gene TRBJ1-2; the D gene is possibly TRBD1 (5 bases). V shed 6 bases and J shed 4 bases, with 12 bases lying between them. The CDR3 sequence is 13 residues long. The chain's CDR3 is CASSQTVTYGYTF. The CDR3 coding sequence is TGTGCCAGCAGCCAGACAGTCACCTATGGCTACACCTTC.

The J gene is TRBJ2-3, the V gene TRBV6-5, with D possibly TRBD1 on 5 matching bases. The germline V gene has CDR1 MNHEY and CDR2 SVGAGI. The V end lost 7 bases, the J end lost 0 bases, and 11 bases lay between the germline ends. CDR3 length: 14 amino acids. CDR3 sequence (DNA): TGTGCCAGCAAATGGGGCAGTAGCACAGATACGCAGTATTTT. It specifies CASKWGSSTDTQYF.

This chain joins TRBV19 and TRBJ2-7; the D is unclear. This CDR3 has 14 residues. The germline V gene has CDR1 LNHDA and CDR2 SQIVND (reference sequence). Trimming shortened V by 5 bases and J by 3 bases, and 14 bases separated the two germline ends. In nucleotides, the CDR3 is TGTGCCAGTAGTCCTACGAGAACTTTCTACGAGCAGTACTTC. Encoded protein: CASSPTRTFYEQYF.

The chain combines TRBV7-3 with TRBJ1-1, with D perhaps matching TRBD1 (5 bases). Deletions cut 4 bases from V and 4 bases from J, with 13 bases between. The CDR3 has 14 amino acids. The germline CDR1 and CDR2 sequences are SGHTA and FQGTGA. This CDR3 is CASSSKAGATEAFF. The CDR3 DNA follows: TGTGCCAGCAGCTCCAAGGCTGGGGCCACTGAAGCTTTCTTT.

The genes are TRBV19 and TRBJ2-2; 7 bases are a match to TRBD1. The length of the CDR3 is 15 residues. Losses at the gene ends were 4 bases for V and 4 bases for J; bases not matched to a gene: 6. CDR1 and CDR2 from the germline V gene are LNHDA and SQIVND (reference sequence). DNA for the CDR3: TGTGCCAGTAGTACGACAGGGATCGGCACCGGGGAGCTGTTTTTT. Protein: CASSTTGIGTGELFF.

This clone is a singleton in its sample. This chain links TRBV27 with TRBJ1-1, with 9 bases matching TRBD1. V was clipped by 2 bases and J by 3 bases; unmatched bases: 4. CDR1 is MNHEY, CDR2 SMNVEV, per germline (reference sequence). The CDR3 is made up of 15 amino acids. In nucleotides, the CDR3 is TGTGCCAGCAGTTTAGAAGGGACAGGGCACACTGAAGCTTTCTTT. Amino acid sequence: CASSLEGTGHTEAFF.

V and J are TRBV5-6 and TRBJ2-3; 9 bases agree with TRBD2. The V and J ends lost 0 bases and 2 bases, in that order; junction bases with no gene match: 4. Germline loops: CDR1 SGHDT, CDR2 YYEEEE. CDR3 size: 16 residues. Written as DNA, the CDR3 is TGTGCCAGCAGCTTGGAAAGCGGGGGGTTCACAGATACGCAGTATTTT. Its protein is CASSLESGGFTDTQYF.

The chain employs TRBV6-2 or TRBV6-3 and TRBJ1-2, with D unclear. The CDR3 totals 15 residues. Trimming took 2 bases from V and 3 from J, leaving 13 bases between them. Germline assignment: CDR1 MNHEY and CDR2 SVGEGT. Here the CDR3 DNA reads TGTGCCAGCAGTTACCTCCCGTGGGCCTACTATGGCTACACCTTC. Protein: CASSYLPWAYYGYTF.

The V call is TRBV5-1, the J call TRBJ2-2; 8 bases align to TRBD1. The CDR3 totals 16 residues. Trimming cost V 6 bases and J 4 bases; bases outside gene matches: 11. Per the germline V gene, CDR1 is SGHRS and CDR2 is YFSETQ. The chain's CDR3 is CASNFGPGQVTGELFF. CDR3 nucleotide sequence: TGCGCCAGCAACTTTGGGCCGGGACAGGTCACCGGGGAGCTGTTTTTT.

V gene TRBV5-5 combines with J gene TRBJ2-7; 11 bases match TRBD1. The V gene's germline CDR1 is SGHKS and CDR2 YYEKEE (reference sequence). The CDR3 sequence is 13 residues long. Trimming at V came to 7 bases and at J to 3 bases, leaving 3 bases not matched to a gene. Here the CDR3 DNA reads TGTGCCAGCGGACAGGGGGCTAGCTACGAGCAGTACTTC. Encoded protein: CASGQGASYEQYF.

The V call is TRBV19, the J call TRBJ1-1; D perhaps matches TRBD1 (5 bases). CDR3 length: 14 residues. The V end was cut by 1 base, the J end by 3 bases, with 9 bases between. CDR1 and CDR2 from the germline V gene are LNHDA and SQIVND (reference sequence). CDR3 protein: CASSIVRGYTEAFF. CDR3 nucleotides: TGTGCCAGTAGTATAGTTAGGGGTTACACTGAAGCTTTCTTT.

This clone was observed once. The chain combines TRBV3-1 (or the pseudogene TRBV3-2) with TRBJ2-1; TRBD2 matches at 14 bases. Germline values: CDR1 LGHDT, CDR2 YNNKEL (reference sequence). The CDR3 runs to 19 residues. The J segment lost 2 bases and the V segment lost 0 bases, leaving 6 bases of the junction unmatched. This CDR3 reads CASSQERTSGGNAYNEQFF. The CDR3 DNA follows: TGTGCCAGCAGCCAAGAGAGGACTAGCGGGGGGAACGCCTACAATGAGCAGTTCTTC.

The genes are TRBV12-3 or TRBV12-4 and TRBJ1-6, with D tentatively TRBD1 (6 bases). The CDR3 contains 13 residues. V gave up 3 bases and J gave up 9 bases, with 9 bases separating them. CDR3 residues: CASSFKGGSPLHF. The CDR3 DNA reads as TGTGCCAGCAGTTTTAAGGGGGGTTCACCCCTCCACTTT.

This chain uses TRBV4-2 with TRBJ2-1; TRBD2 aligns across 8 bases. V lost 3 bases to trimming and J lost 0 bases; unmatched junction nucleotides: 4. This CDR3 is 16 amino acids long. Germline V gives CDR1 LGHNA, CDR2 YNFKEQ. The CDR3 region is CASSHSGTSSYNEQFF. CDR3 DNA: TGTGCCAGCAGCCATAGTGGGACTAGCTCCTACAATGAGCAGTTCTTC.